This T cell receptor (beta chain) was obtained from a study of technical replicates of blood from a handful of donors. The ends were cut back, 4 bases at V and 10 bases at J, with 17 bases in the middle. The germline CDR1 and CDR2 sequences are LNHDA and SQIVND (reference sequence). The CDR3 contains 14 residues. Method: immunoSEQ multiplex PCR; TCRdb's copy keeps in-frame clones and lacks some. Of 55,000 to 80,000 clones listed, approximately 96% were seen once; the top ten hold around 0.2%. Sequenced sample: T cells isolated from PBMCs. The genes are TRBV19 and TRBJ2-1; a possible D gene is TRBD2 (5 bases). The sequence derives from a human donor in good health. Written as DNA, the CDR3 is TGTGCCAGTAGTACGGAACCCAGCGGTGACGAGCAGTTCTTC. This sequence encodes CASSTEPSGDEQFF.